This TCR beta chain was sequenced for a study of cytomegalovirus exposure and HLA in healthy donors (TCRdb year 2017). Study-wide context: According to a later analysis, one platform produced both the roughly 110 validation repertoires and the roughly 660 repertoires of the first cohort. The study aimed to test whether signatures of past pathogen exposure could be identified by cataloging public T cell receptors. A separate validation cohort of roughly 130 different subjects was used in addition to the approximately 610-subject first cohort. The study combined high-throughput TCR immunosequencing, statistical association of individual TCRs with disease status, and machine learning to predict cytomegalovirus infection status. Findings and caveats that apply to the study as a whole: Most TCR sequences were seen in very few donors, while some public TCRs were found in many individuals. Three of the identified cytomegalovirus-associated TCR beta chains were confirmed in vitro to be specific for cytomegalovirus antigens. A later analysis found that TCRs clustered in the first cohort also tended to co-occur in the approximately 120 validation repertoires, with more than 90% of cluster scores above 0. The classifier was reported to diagnose cytomegalovirus status with high specificity and sensitivity in both the original and validation cohorts. A total of 164 TCR beta chains were listed by the study as associated with cytomegalovirus. A later analysis had no HLA typing for the validation cohort, so co-occurrence there was scored across all 120 repertoires. The authors suggested that the approach could potentially be extended to other disease states and immunological phenotypes.

The donors belonged to the validation cohort of approximately 130 subjects, which was separate from the 666-subject first cohort. Libraries were constructed by the immunoSEQ multiplex PCR assay. Per the original workflow: A statistical classification framework was developed to diagnose cytomegalovirus status using the catalog of TCR beta chain sequences. The clones in this table, taken by TCRdb from immuneACCESS, are in-frame only. Not every clone is retained; where verified, under half of the shortfall comes from an unresolved V gene, and the cause of the rest is unknown. Clonal size and the V and J genes are those of that table, whereas D and trimming came from the DNA. In all, the sample holds 80,000 to 100,000 clones, and roughly nine tenths of those were seen once. The top ten constitute roughly 3.8% of the sample. The CDR3, from cysteine to phenylalanine, totals 17 residues. Only the CDR3 portion is preserved as DNA: 51 bases, with reading frame beginning at the first base. V was cut back by 3 bases and J by 0 bases, leaving a gap of 15 bases between them. Sequences MDHEN (CDR1) and SYDVKM (CDR2) are obtained from the germline V gene.

A remark on this clone: Its antigen target is currently unknown. Base qualities were left out, and no much larger clone turns up one base away.

This clonotype was sampled from a woman aged 25 to 39 in good health and CMV-seronegative. The rearrangement joined TRBV28 to TRBJ1-5; no D gene is confidently identified. The sequencing sample was made of PBMCs. The CDR3 region reads CASSLVVLRVSNQPQHF. In nucleotide form, the sequence is TGTGCCAGCAGTTTGGTAGTACTAAGAGTTAGCAATCAGCCCCAGCATTTT.